These 29 T cell receptor beta chains originate from one sample sequenced in a study of identical twins. One entry per CDR3 protein results from TCRdb running MiXCR on the 5' RACE reads. The top ten clones hold approximately 3.2% of a sample with some 560,000 distinct CDR3 sequences, nearly 10% of them seen once. Separately, the same data were catalogued under a study of yellow fever vaccine responses in identical twins.

The sequenced material came from PBMCs. These receptor sequences come from a woman between 18 and 29 years old in good health.

This clonotype was detected ten times or more. The genes are TRBV7-2 and TRBJ2-3; D perhaps matches TRBD1 (5 bases). The V gene's germline CDR1 is SGHTA and CDR2 FQGNSA. V was pared by 2 bases and J by 5 bases, with 17 bases between. The CDR3 consists of 16 residues. For the CDR3, the DNA is TGTGCCAGCAGCTTAATTCCAACTGGGGCCCAAGATACGCAGTATTTT. It specifies CASSLIPTGAQDTQYF.

Worth noting for this clonotype: One junction end disagrees with the germline gene, perhaps due to a read error. The rearrangement joins TRBV5-1 to TRBJ2-1; D is unclear. This CDR3 is 15 amino acids long. CDR1 is SGHRS and CDR2 is YFSETQ in the germline V gene. The CDR3 loop reads CASSLALGSRNEQLF. The DNA for the CDR3 is TGCGCCAGCAGCTTGGCCCTTGGCAGTCGCAATGAGCAGTTATTC.

The gene calls are TRBV12-3 or TRBV12-4 and TRBJ2-5; 10 bases agree with TRBD2. V dropped 1 base and J dropped 5; count of bases not matched to a gene: 10. The CDR3 sequence is 17 residues long. The CDR3 spells CASSLVGVSGGMETQYF. In DNA, the CDR3 is TGTGCCAGCAGTTTAGTCGGGGTTAGCGGGGGGATGGAGACCCAGTACTTC.

This clonotype was recorded many times. The chain links TRBV12-3 or TRBV12-4 to TRBJ2-1; D is undetermined. The V end lost 5 bases, the J end lost 1 base, and 15 bases lay between the germline ends. The CDR3 has 16 residues. The CDR3 region is CASSPSGRTSYNEQFF. The CDR3 nucleotides are TGTGCCAGCAGTCCCTCTGGACGGACGTCCTACAATGAGCAGTTCTTC.

The CDR3 protein is CASSPRTGRDYEQYF. The CDR3 nucleotides are TGCGCCAGCAGCCCTCGAACAGGGAGAGACTACGAGCAGTACTTC. The rearrangement links TRBV4-1 to TRBJ2-7; tentatively, D is TRBD1 (6 bases). Trimming removed 4 bases from V and 3 bases from J, with 16 bases in between. This CDR3 is built from 15 residues. The germline V gene has CDR1 MGHRA and CDR2 YSYEKL.

In its sample, this clonotype was seen many times. V is TRBV12-3 or TRBV12-4 and J is TRBJ2-1, with D unclear. The CDR3 covers 14 residues. Deletions cut 11 bases from V and 0 bases from J, with 14 bases between. CDR3 nucleotides: TGTGCCTCGAGGTGGGCTAGCTCCTACAATGAGCAGTTCTTC. This codes for CASRWASSYNEQFF.

This clonotype was observed a handful of times. The J gene is TRBJ2-5, the V gene TRBV9, with 11 nucleotides matching TRBD1. The trim removed 3 bases at V and 5 bases at J, leaving 3 bases unmatched. CDR1 is SGDLS, CDR2 YYNGEE, per germline. The CDR3 spans 14 residues. For the CDR3, the DNA is TGTGCCAGCAGCGGCGGGACAGGGGGTGAGACCCAGTACTTC. Amino acid sequence: CASSGGTGGETQYF.

V gene TRBV6-2 or TRBV6-3 combines with J gene TRBJ2-5; no clear D gene. There are 12 residues in the CDR3. The germline CDR1 and CDR2 sequences are MNHEY and SVGEGT. V lost 6 bases and J lost 4, with 9 bases in between. As DNA, the CDR3 is TGTGCCAGCAGCACCCGAATAGAGACCCAGTACTTC. Translating it yields CASSTRIETQYF.

The chain has TRBV14 and TRBJ2-3, with D possibly being TRBD2 (6 bases). CDR3 length: 14 amino acids. V shed 0 bases and J shed 4 bases, with 8 bases lying between them. Germline CDR1 is SGHDN and CDR2 is FVKESK. This CDR3 is CASSQDGGADTQYF. CDR3 DNA: TGTGCCAGCAGCCAAGATGGCGGGGCAGATACGCAGTATTTT.

In this sample, this clonotype turned up many times. The genes are TRBV18 and TRBJ2-2, with D uncertain. Trimming stripped 2 bases from V and 0 bases from J, with 13 bases between. The CDR3 covers 17 residues. Germline V lookup: CDR1 KGHSH, CDR2 LQKENI. This CDR3 is CASSPNRRPTNTGELFF. The CDR3 DNA is TGTGCCAGCTCACCAAACAGACGGCCCACGAACACCGGGGAGCTGTTTTTT.

This clonotype appeared a few times. The chain couples TRBV11-2 to TRBJ2-1; 10 bases fit TRBD2. Germline lookup yields CDR1 SGHAT and CDR2 FQNNGV. The ends lost 5 bases at V and 6 bases at J; junction bases unmatched: 13. The CDR3 has 17 residues. Here the CDR3 DNA reads TGTGCCAGCAGCGTTATCCCGCTAGCGGGAGCGGGCAATGAGCAGTTCTTC. Encoded protein: CASSVIPLAGAGNEQFF.

The genes are TRBV6-1 and TRBJ2-3; a possible D gene is TRBD2 (5 bases). The V end lost 8 bases, the J end lost 5 bases, and 17 bases lay between the germline ends. CDR1 MNHNS and CDR2 SASEGT come from the germline V gene. The CDR3 has 14 residues. CDR3: CASDIFGVEDTQYF. The CDR3 nucleotides are TGTGCCAGCGATATTTTCGGGGTGGAAGATACGCAGTATTTT.

This rearrangement joins TRBV24-1 to TRBJ2-3; D may be TRBD1 or TRBD2 (6 bases each). V lost 10 bases and J lost 2, with 27 bases in between. The CDR3 runs 18 residues. Per germline, CDR1 KGHDR and CDR2 SFDVKD. Here the CDR3 DNA reads TGTGCCACGGGGGGAGGAACAGGGAACGCAGTGGTCACAGATACGCAGTATTTT. This translates into CATGGGTGNAVVTDTQYF.

The chain recombines TRBV7-2 with TRBJ2-7; maybe TRBD2 (7 bases). V was trimmed by 4 bases and J by 0 bases, leaving 13 bases between them. The CDR3 spans 15 residues. Germline-derived CDR1 and CDR2 are SGHTA and FQGNSA. CDR3 sequence: CASSSRGGTSYEQYF. As DNA, the CDR3 is TGTGCCAGCAGCTCTAGGGGGGGAACCTCCTACGAGCAGTACTTC.

The chain uses TRBV20-1 and TRBJ2-5, with D possibly being TRBD1 or TRBD2 (5 bases each). In germline, CDR1 is DFQATT, CDR2 SNEGSKA (reference sequence). The V and J ends lost 6 bases and 0 bases respectively, with 17 bases between them. The CDR3 length is 15 residues. In nucleotides, the CDR3 is TGCAGTGCAACAGGCGGCGGGCCGAACCAAGAGACCCAGTACTTC. Translation: CSATGGGPNQETQYF.

This clonotype has only one observation. This rearrangement joins TRBV25-1 to TRBJ2-7; D possibly uses TRBD1 or TRBD2 (7 bases each). The CDR3 is 14 amino acids. CDR1 MGHDK and CDR2 SYGVNS come from the germline V gene. V was cut by 3 bases and J by 6 bases, with 15 bases left in between. This CDR3 reads CASSDQPGGGEQYF. The CDR3 DNA is TGTGCCAGCAGTGACCAACCAGGGGGGGGCGAGCAGTACTTC.

CDR3 nucleotide sequence: TGCAGCGTTGAACGGGGGGCGGACAATGAGCAGTTCTTC. Protein: CSVERGADNEQFF. This rearrangement joins TRBV29-1 to TRBJ2-1, with a possible D match to TRBD2 (7 bases). Germline values: CDR1 SQVTM, CDR2 ANQGSEA. This CDR3 spans 13 amino acids. V was trimmed by 2 bases and J by 5 bases, leaving 10 bases between them.

This clonotype was recorded a few times. The chain recombines TRBV12-3 or TRBV12-4 with TRBJ1-2; 7 positions match TRBD1. The CDR3 contains 12 residues. V was pared by 5 bases and J by 8 bases, with 5 bases of the junction left unmatched. The DNA for the CDR3 is TGTGCCAGCAGTGCGACAGGGACGGGCTACACCTTC. The encoded protein is CASSATGTGYTF.

The gene calls are TRBV6-1 and TRBJ2-3; D possibly corresponds to TRBD2 (6 bases). The V gene lost 3 bases and the J gene lost 3 bases, with 13 bases spanning the gap. This CDR3 contains 15 residues. Germline V gives CDR1 MNHNS, CDR2 SASEGT. In DNA, the CDR3 is TGTGCCAGCAGTGATGCTTTGGGGGGAACAGATACGCAGTATTTT. This translates into CASSDALGGTDTQYF.

This rearrangement joins TRBV7-2 to TRBJ2-3; D remains ambiguous. CDR3 size: 11 residues. The V end was cut by 8 bases, the J end by 4 bases, with 7 bases between. Germline CDR1 SGHTA, CDR2 FQGNSA. The CDR3 is CASESADTQYF. For the CDR3, the DNA is TGTGCCAGCGAATCCGCAGATACGCAGTATTTT.

The genes are TRBV20-1 and TRBJ1-5, with D possibly TRBD1 on 5 matching bases. Trimming left V 1 base short and J 5 bases short, with 15 bases between. The germline V gene has CDR1 DFQATT and CDR2 SNEGSKA (reference sequence). The CDR3 is made up of 15 amino acids. The CDR3 loop is CSARGPTGYYQPQHF. CDR3 bases: TGCAGTGCTAGAGGGCCAACAGGCTATTATCAGCCCCAGCATTTT.

V is TRBV5-1 and J is TRBJ1-1, with 8 bases identical to TRBD1. Trimming cost V 0 bases and J 4 bases; bases outside gene matches: 5. From germline, CDR1 is SGHRS and CDR2 YFSETQ. CDR3 length: 15 residues. The chain's CDR3 is CASSLDPGGITEAFF. CDR3 coding DNA: TGCGCCAGCAGCTTGGACCCAGGGGGCATCACTGAAGCTTTCTTT.

The chain has TRBV6-2 or TRBV6-3 and TRBJ2-5, with 9 bases matching TRBD2. V was pared by 5 bases and J by 0 bases, with 7 bases of the junction left unmatched. There are 16 residues in the CDR3. From germline, CDR1 is MNHEY and CDR2 SVGEGT. The CDR3 region has the DNA TGTGCCAGCAGTCAGATGACTAGCGGATACCAAGAGACCCAGTACTTC. It codes for CASSQMTSGYQETQYF.

This clonotype was observed a few times. The rearrangement links TRBV3-1 to TRBJ1-6; D is ambiguous. V dropped 2 bases and J dropped 4 bases, with 6 bases sitting between them. The CDR3 loop spans 14 amino acids. Germline lookup yields CDR1 LGHDT and CDR2 YNNKEL (reference sequence). In DNA form, the CDR3 reads TGTGCCAGCAGCCAAAGACGGTATAATTCACCCCTCCACTTT. Translating it yields CASSQRRYNSPLHF. The full variable domain, completed using reference TRBV3-1 and TRBJ1-6, is DTAVSQTPKYLVTQMGNDKSIKCEQNLGHDTMYWYKQDSKKFLKIMFSYNNKELIINETVPNRFSPKSPDKAHLNLHINSLELGDSAVYFCASSQRRYNSPLHFGNGTRLTVT.

The chain carries TRBV7-9 and TRBJ2-7; TRBD2 matches 15 bases. J lost 0 bases, V lost 5 bases, and 5 bases had no gene match. Germline CDR1 SEHNR, CDR2 FQNEAQ (reference sequence). The length of the CDR3 is 17 residues. CDR3: CASSPRTSGGVSYEQYF. In DNA form, the CDR3 reads TGTGCCAGCAGCCCGAGGACTAGCGGGGGGGTCTCCTACGAGCAGTACTTC.

A few counts support this clonotype. The gene calls are TRBV25-1 and TRBJ2-1; D tentatively reads TRBD1 or TRBD2 (6 bases each). The germline CDR1 and CDR2 sequences are MGHDK and SYGVNS. The V end was cut by 4 bases, the J end by 4 bases, with 11 bases between. The CDR3 is 14 residues long. CDR3 DNA sequence: TGTGCCAGCAGTGGGGCGGGACAATACAATGAGCAGTTCTTC. As protein: CASSGAGQYNEQFF.

This clonotype showed up just a few times. This sequence joins TRBV19 and TRBJ2-7, with TRBD1 matching 7 bases. Trimming removed 2 bases from V and 4 bases from J; junction bases left unmatched: 8. The CDR3 runs 15 residues. CDR1 is LNHDA, CDR2 SQIVND, per germline (reference sequence). This chain's CDR3 is CASSISVTGLYEQYF. The CDR3 region has the DNA TGTGCCAGTAGTATATCCGTGACAGGGCTTTACGAGCAGTACTTC. Filled out from reference TRBV19 and TRBJ2-7, the complete variable domain reads DGGITQSPKYLFRKEGQNVTLSCEQNLNHDAMYWYRQDPGQGLRLIYYSQIVNDFQKGDIAEGYSVSREKKESFPLTVTSAQKNPTAFYLCASSISVTGLYEQYFGPGTRLTVT.

Ten or more counts support this clonotype. The rearrangement joins TRBV20-1 to TRBJ2-3, with D possibly being TRBD1 (5 bases). The CDR3 contains 13 residues. With 6 bases removed from V and 0 bases from J, the gap between germline ends came to 10 bases. The germline V gene encodes CDR1 DFQATT and CDR2 SNEGSKA (reference sequence). The CDR3 protein is CSASDTSTDTQYF. The CDR3 DNA is TGCAGTGCCTCGGACACCAGCACAGATACGCAGTATTTT.

This clonotype was seen a few times. This sequence joins TRBV12-3 or TRBV12-4 and TRBJ1-1; D gene ambiguous. This CDR3 contains 12 residues. Trimming pared 8 bases from V and 4 bases from J, leaving 11 bases between. The CDR3 region is CASGSRTTEAFF. The CDR3 DNA is TGTGCCAGCGGATCCAGGACCACTGAAGCTTTCTTT.